Listed below are T cell receptor beta chains from one sample, sequenced in a study of T cells in Graves' hyperthyroidism and ophthalmopathy. TCRdb re-called the multiplex PCR reads through MiXCR, storing one row per CDR3 protein. The sample holds fewer than 700,000 distinct CDR3 sequences, roughly 18% seen once. The sample comprised blood. These receptors were collected from a woman aged 18-29 years with Graves' ophthalmopathy. Both conserved end residues are part of each CDR3. The D gene is left open where the match is weak. A clone size is listed for some rows: how often the clone was seen (once, few, many), or a class if it is expanded.

>TRBV2|many|TRBJ1-5|NA
CAFSNLNQPQHF
TGTGCCTTCAGTAACCTAAATCAGCCCCAGCATTTT
>TRBV7-9|few|TRBJ1-5|NA
CASSLEAQPQHF
TGTGCCAGCAGCTTAGAGGCCCAGCCCCAGCATTTT
>TRBV30|NA|TRBJ1-6|NA
CAWSSGRENSPLHF
TGTGCCTGGAGCTCCGGTCGGGAAAATTCACCCCTCCACTTT
>TRBV5-6|many|TRBJ1-1|TRBD1
CASSFPGQGPAEAFF
TGTGCCAGCAGCTTCCCGGGACAGGGCCCAGCTGAAGCTTTCTTT
>TRBV20-1|NA|TRBJ2-3|NA
CSARDGSTSTDTQYF
TGCAGTGCTAGGGACGGTAGCACTAGCACAGATACGCAGTATTTT
>TRBV3-1|few|TRBJ2-7|NA
CASTRGLPPNFYEQYF
TGTGCCAGCACTAGGGGCCTGCCACCCAATTTTTACGAGCAGTACTTC
>TRBV6-1|NA|TRBJ1-1|NA
CASSRQKETEAFF
TGTGCCAGCAGCCGACAGAAGGAGACTGAAGCTTTCTTT
>TRBV24-1|few|TRBJ1-4|NA
CATPKGGTNEKLFF
TGTGCCACCCCAAAGGGCGGCACTAATGAAAAACTGTTTTTT
>TRBV4-1|NA|TRBJ1-1|NA
CASSREPGNTEAFF
TGCGCCAGCAGCCGGGAGCCTGGGAACACTGAAGCTTTCTTT
>TRBV4-2|few|TRBJ2-1|TRBD2
CASSQVAGADYNEQFF
TGTGCCAGCAGCCAAGTAGCGGGGGCTGATTACAATGAGCAGTTCTTC
>TRBV18|NA|TRBJ1-1|NA
CASSPPDGLRNTEAFF
TGTGCCAGCTCACCACCGGACGGACTTCGGAACACTGAAGCTTTCTTT
>TRBV19|many|TRBJ1-5|NA
CASSMWGFNQPQHF
TGTGCCAGTAGTATGTGGGGGTTCAATCAGCCCCAGCATTTT
>TRBV18|NA|TRBJ1-2|TRBD1
CASSPEDRVYGYTF
TGTGCCAGCTCACCTGAGGACAGGGTCTATGGCTACACCTTC
>TRBV30|many|TRBJ2-7|TRBD2
CAWSLPSGGLAGTYEQYF
TGTGCCTGGAGCCTACCTTCGGGCGGACTAGCGGGAACCTACGAGCAGTACTTC
>TRBV5-1|many|TRBJ2-1|NA
CASSHTSSYNEQFF
TGCGCCAGCAGCCACACTAGCTCCTACAATGAGCAGTTCTTC
>TRBV28|few|TRBJ2-5|TRBD2
CASSFMGGGQETQYF
TGTGCCAGCAGTTTTATGGGGGGGGGGCAAGAGACCCAGTACTTC
>TRBV28|NA|TRBJ1-5|NA
CASRLTGLGNQPQHF
TGTGCCAGCAGGCTTACAGGGCTGGGCAATCAGCCCCAGCATTTT
>TRBV28|many|TRBJ2-1|TRBD1
CASSFGDRSNEQFF
TGTGCCAGCAGTTTTGGGGACAGAAGCAATGAGCAGTTCTTC
>TRBV6-1|few|TRBJ1-2|NA
CASSEIDGAYGYTF
TGTGCCAGCAGTGAAATTGACGGGGCGTATGGCTACACCTTC
>TRBV2|many|TRBJ1-2|NA
CASRDSWGYTF
TGTGCCAGCAGGGACAGTTGGGGCTACACCTTC
>TRBV13|many|TRBJ2-5|NA
CASSTQETQYF
TGTGCCAGCAGCACCCAAGAGACCCAGTACTTC
>TRBV19|NA|TRBJ1-1|NA
CASPSPGSMDTEAFF
TGTGCCAGTCCTTCCCCAGGGAGTATGGACACTGAAGCTTTCTTT
>TRBV9|few|TRBJ1-5|TRBD1
CASGQGGPQHF
TGTGCCAGCGGACAGGGGGGTCCCCAGCATTTT
>TRBV3-1|many|TRBJ2-1|NA
CASSQDKLPREQFF
TGTGCCAGCAGCCAAGATAAGCTGCCTAGGGAGCAGTTCTTC
>TRBV10-3|many|TRBJ1-2|NA
CAISERQEYGYTF
TGTGCCATCAGTGAAAGACAGGAATATGGCTACACCTTC
>TRBV4-1|NA|TRBJ2-7|NA
CASSQEQDRWVYEQYF
TGCGCCAGCAGCCAAGAACAGGATCGGTGGGTCTACGAGCAGTACTTC
>TRBV27|many|TRBJ2-7|NA
CASSPLRDNYEQYF
TGTGCCAGCAGTCCCCTGAGGGACAACTACGAGCAGTACTTC